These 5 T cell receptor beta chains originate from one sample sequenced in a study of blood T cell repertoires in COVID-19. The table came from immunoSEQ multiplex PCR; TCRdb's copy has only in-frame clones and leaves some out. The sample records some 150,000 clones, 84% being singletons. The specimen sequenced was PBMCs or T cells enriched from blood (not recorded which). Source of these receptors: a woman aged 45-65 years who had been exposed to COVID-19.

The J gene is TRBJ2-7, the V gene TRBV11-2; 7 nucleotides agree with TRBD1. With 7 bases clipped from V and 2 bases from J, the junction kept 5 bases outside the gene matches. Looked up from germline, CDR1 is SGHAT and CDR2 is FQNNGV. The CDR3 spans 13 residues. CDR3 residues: CASTQGRTYEQYF. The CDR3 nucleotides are TGTGCCAGCACACAGGGGCGCACCTACGAGCAGTACTTC. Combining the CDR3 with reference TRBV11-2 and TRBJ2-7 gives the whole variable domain EAGVAQSPRYKIIEKRQSVAFWCNPISGHATLYWYQQILGQGPKLLIQFQNNGVVDDSQLPKDRFSAERLKGVDSTLKIQPAKLEDSAVYLCASTQGRTYEQYFGPGTRLTVT.

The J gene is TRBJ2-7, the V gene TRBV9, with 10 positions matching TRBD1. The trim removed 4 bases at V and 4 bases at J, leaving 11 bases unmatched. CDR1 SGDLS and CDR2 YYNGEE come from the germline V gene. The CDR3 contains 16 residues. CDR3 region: CASSPRQGALLYEQYF. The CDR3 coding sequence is TGTGCCAGCAGCCCCCGACAGGGGGCGCTTCTATACGAGCAGTACTTC.

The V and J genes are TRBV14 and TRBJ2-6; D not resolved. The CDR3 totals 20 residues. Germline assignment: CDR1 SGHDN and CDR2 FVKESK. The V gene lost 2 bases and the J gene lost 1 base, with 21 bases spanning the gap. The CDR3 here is CASSQLPLSSSASGANVLTF. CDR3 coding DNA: TGTGCCAGCAGCCAACTCCCCCTTTCATCGTCCGCGTCTGGGGCCAACGTCCTGACTTTC.

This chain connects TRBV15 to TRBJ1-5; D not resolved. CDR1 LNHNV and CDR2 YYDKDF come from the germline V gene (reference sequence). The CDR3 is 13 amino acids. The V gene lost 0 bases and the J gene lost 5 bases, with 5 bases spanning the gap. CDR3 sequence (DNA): TGTGCCACCAGCAGAGATCCGGATCAGCCCCAGCATTTT. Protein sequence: CATSRDPDQPQHF.

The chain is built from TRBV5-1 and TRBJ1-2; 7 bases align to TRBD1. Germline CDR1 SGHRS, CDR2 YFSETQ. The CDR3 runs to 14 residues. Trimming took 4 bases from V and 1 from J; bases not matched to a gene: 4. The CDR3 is CASSPWDSNYGYTF. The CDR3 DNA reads TGCGCCAGCAGCCCGTGGGACAGTAACTATGGCTACACCTTC. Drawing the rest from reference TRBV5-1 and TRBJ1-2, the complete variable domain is KAGVTQTPRYLIKTRGQQVTLSCSPISGHRSVSWYQQTPGQGLQFLFEYFSETQRNKGNFPGRFSGRQFSNSRSEMNVSTLELGDSALYLCASSPWDSNYGYTFGSGTRLTVV.